This entry describes one T cell receptor beta chain. Under the authors' procedure: Amplification of reference gene primers provided the estimated nucleated cell counts. The assay was immunoSEQ multiplex PCR, and TCRdb's table has in-frame clones only and misses some. V, J and clone size were drawn from that table, and D and trimming were deduced from the DNA. The sample has 200,000 to 250,000 clones; 86% are singletons. The V gene's germline CDR1 is LGHDT and CDR2 YNNKEL (reference sequence). V lost 4 bases and J 4 bases, leaving 16 bases between the germline ends. The length of the CDR3 is 15 residues. The data stem from a study of blood T cell repertoires in COVID-19. Study details: Specimens from acute and convalescent COVID-19 originated in the United States, Italy and Spain. Sources were T cells, B-cell-depleted T cells, or PBMCs; the material itself was cDNA or gDNA.

Sequences were obtained from peripheral blood. The V call is TRBV3-1 (or the pseudogene TRBV3-2), the J call TRBJ1-2; a possible D gene is TRBD1 (6 bases). The clonotype was recovered from a man older than 75 with acute or convalescent COVID-19. The CDR3 nucleotides are TGTGCCAGCAGCCCAGCCAGGGGCGCAACCTATGGCTACACCTTC. Amino acids: CASSPARGATYGYTF.